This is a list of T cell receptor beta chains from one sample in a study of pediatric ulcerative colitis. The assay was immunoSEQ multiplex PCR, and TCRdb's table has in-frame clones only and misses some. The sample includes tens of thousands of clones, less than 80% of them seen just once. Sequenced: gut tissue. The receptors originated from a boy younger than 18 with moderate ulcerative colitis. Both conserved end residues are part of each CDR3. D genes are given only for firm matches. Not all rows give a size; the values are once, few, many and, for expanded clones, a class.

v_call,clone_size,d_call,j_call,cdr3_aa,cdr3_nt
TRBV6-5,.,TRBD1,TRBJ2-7,CASTPTGGHEQYF,TGTGCCAGCACCCCGACAGGGGGACACGAGCAGTACTTC
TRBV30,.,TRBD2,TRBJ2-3,CASDTGGDTQYF,TGTGCCTCAGACACGGGAGGAGATACGCAGTATTTT
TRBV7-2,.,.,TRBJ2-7,CASSLRAGLYEQYF,TGTGCCAGCAGCTTACGGGCAGGATTATACGAGCAGTACTTC
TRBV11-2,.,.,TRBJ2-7,CASSLGLFEQYF,TGTGCCAGCAGCTTAGGTTTGTTCGAGCAGTACTTC
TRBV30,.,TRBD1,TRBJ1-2,CALEVGEGAGYTF,TGTGCCTTGGAAGTCGGGGAGGGGGCTGGCTACACCTTC
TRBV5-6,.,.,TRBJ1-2,CASSLLAPNYGYTF,TGTGCCAGCAGCTTATTAGCTCCTAACTATGGCTACACCTTC
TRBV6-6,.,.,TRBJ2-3,CASSQLAQDTQYF,TGTGCCAGCAGCCAACTAGCCCAAGATACGCAGTATTTT
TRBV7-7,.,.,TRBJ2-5,CASSLQLQETQYF,TGTGCTAGCAGCCTTCAGCTACAAGAGACCCAGTACTTC
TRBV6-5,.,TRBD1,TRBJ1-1,CASSYSRQGGTEAFF,TGTGCCAGCAGTTACTCGAGACAGGGGGGTACTGAAGCTTTCTTT
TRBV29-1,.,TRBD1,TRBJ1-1,CSVEDRGRRTEAFF,TGCAGCGTTGAAGACAGGGGGCGAAGAACTGAAGCTTTCTTT
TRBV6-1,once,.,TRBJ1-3,CASSEVAGVLTGNTIYF,TGTGCCAGCAGTGAAGTGGCAGGGGTTCTCACTGGAAACACCATATATTTT
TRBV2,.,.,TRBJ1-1,CASSELGALNTEAFF,TGTGCCAGCAGTGAACTAGGGGCCCTGAACACTGAAGCTTTCTTT
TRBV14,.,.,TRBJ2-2,CASSQGTDTGELFF,TGTGCCAGCAGCCAAGGGACAGACACCGGGGAGCTGTTTTTT
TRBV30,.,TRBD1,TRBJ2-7,CAWKSVRDRGFHEQYF,TGTGCCTGGAAAAGTGTGCGAGACAGGGGGTTCCACGAGCAGTACTTC
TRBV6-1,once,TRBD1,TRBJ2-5,CASSDPGQGARETQYF,TGTGCCAGCAGTGACCCGGGACAGGGGGCGCGAGAGACCCAGTACTTC
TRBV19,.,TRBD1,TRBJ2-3,CASSTGTGTPDTQYF,TGTGCCAGTAGTACGGGGACAGGGACCCCAGATACGCAGTATTTT
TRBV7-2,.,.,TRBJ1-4,CASSLAATNEKLFF,TGTGCCAGCAGCTTGGCTGCAACTAATGAAAAACTGTTTTTT
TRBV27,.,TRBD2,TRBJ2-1,CASSPTSGSRYNEQFF,TGTGCCAGCAGTCCGACTAGCGGGAGTCGGTACAATGAGCAGTTCTTC
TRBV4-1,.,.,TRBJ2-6,CASSRSGDGANVLTF,TGCGCCAGCAGCCGGTCAGGGGACGGGGCCAACGTCCTGACTTTC
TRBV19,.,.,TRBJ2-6,CASSIDWVRHSGANVLTF,TGTGCCAGTAGTATAGATTGGGTCCGACACTCTGGGGCCAACGTCCTGACTTTC
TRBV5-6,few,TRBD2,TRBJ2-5,CASSYGLAGAETQYF,TGTGCCAGCAGTTACGGACTAGCGGGGGCCGAGACCCAGTACTTC
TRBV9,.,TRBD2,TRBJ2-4,CASSSHASGGPLAKNIQYF,TGTGCCAGCAGCTCACACGCTAGCGGGGGGCCACTAGCCAAAAACATTCAGTACTTC
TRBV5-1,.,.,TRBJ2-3,CASSSDVTDTQYF,TGCGCCAGCAGCTCGGACGTTACAGATACGCAGTATTTT